This TCR beta chain was obtained from a study of blood T cell repertoires in COVID-19. On the study more broadly: The United States, Italy and Spain provided the acute and convalescent COVID-19 samples. PBMCs, B-cell-depleted T cells, or T cells provided the cDNA or gDNA that made up the material.

Germline values: CDR1 SQVTM, CDR2 ANQGSEA. This CDR3 contains 13 residues. V was cut by 3 bases and J by 9 bases, with 17 bases left in between. As handled by the study authors: Nucleated cell counts were estimated from reference gene primer amplification. TCRdb's copy holds only in-frame clones and misses some; the assay was immunoSEQ multiplex PCR. That table furnishes V, J and clone size, whereas the DNA furnished D and trimming. This table holds 120,000 or so clones, over 60% found once. This chain joins TRBV29-1 and TRBJ2-5; D remains unclear. The clonotype comes from a middle-aged man with active or convalescent COVID-19. Sequenced material: peripheral blood. CDR3 nucleotides: TGCAGCGTTGATACAGCCCGCCATGGGTCCCAGTACTTC. It is translated as CSVDTARHGSQYF.